This TCR beta chain was captured in a study of T cell responses to AZD1222 COVID-19 vaccine. Using immunoSEQ multiplex PCR, the repertoire was profiled, and TCRdb retains in-frame clones only, with some absent. The sample lists roughly 30,000 clones, more than 75% seen once, with roughly 4% in the top ten. This clone has only one observation. Looked up from germline, CDR1 is KGHSH and CDR2 is LQKENI. This CDR3 region has 15 residues. The V gene lost 3 bases and the J gene lost 3 bases, with 15 bases spanning the gap. Pooling was applied to second doses at about 4 or about 12 weeks. This sequence originates from an adult who received the AZD1222 COVID-19 vaccine. The rearrangement joins TRBV18 to TRBJ2-7; D is uncertain. Here the sequenced sample was peripheral blood, taken 28 days after the second AZD1222 dose. CDR3 amino acids: CASSPSRTRFYEQYF. The CDR3 nucleotides read TGTGCCAGCTCACCTTCCCGCACGCGTTTCTACGAGCAGTACTTC. Together with reference TRBV18 and TRBJ2-7, the CDR3 gives the full variable domain: NAGVMQNPRHLVRRRGQEARLRCSPMKGHSHVYWYRQLPEEGLKFMVYLQKENIIDESGMPKERFSAEFPKEGPSILRIQQVVRGDSAAYFCASSPSRTRFYEQYFGPGTRLTVT.